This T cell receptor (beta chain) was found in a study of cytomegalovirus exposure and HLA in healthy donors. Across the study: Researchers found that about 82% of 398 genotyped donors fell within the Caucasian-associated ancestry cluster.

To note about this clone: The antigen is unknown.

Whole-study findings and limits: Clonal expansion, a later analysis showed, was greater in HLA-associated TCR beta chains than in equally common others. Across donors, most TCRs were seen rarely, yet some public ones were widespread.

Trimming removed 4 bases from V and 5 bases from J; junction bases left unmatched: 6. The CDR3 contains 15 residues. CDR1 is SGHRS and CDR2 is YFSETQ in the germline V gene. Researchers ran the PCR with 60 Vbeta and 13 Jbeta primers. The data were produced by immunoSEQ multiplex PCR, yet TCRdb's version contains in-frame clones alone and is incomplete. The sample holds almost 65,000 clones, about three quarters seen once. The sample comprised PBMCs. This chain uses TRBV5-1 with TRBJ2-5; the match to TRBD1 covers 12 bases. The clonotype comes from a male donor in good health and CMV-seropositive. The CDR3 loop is CASSEAGQGAETQYF. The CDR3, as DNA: TGCGCCAGCAGCGAGGCGGGACAGGGGGCTGAGACCCAGTACTTC.